This T cell receptor beta chain was obtained from a study of OX40 agonist ivuxolimab in advanced cancers. The study in broad terms: The costimulatory receptor OX40 (CD134) was targeted by ivuxolimab, a fully human IgG2 agonistic monoclonal antibody. Intravenous ivuxolimab was administered to patients every 2 weeks at six dose levels: 0.01, 0.1, 0.3, 1.5, 3 and 10 mg/kg. Of the 50 or so patients in dose escalation, about 20 had hepatocellular carcinoma, some 15 had melanoma, 9 had renal cell carcinoma and 9 had head and neck cancer. In the dose-escalation cohort, about four fifths of patients were male, and the mean age was 60 years with a range of roughly 20 to 85. Patients were allowed to have had prior anti-PD-1, anti-PD-L1 or anti-CTLA-4 therapy, and roughly 40% of the dose-escalation patients had been treated with checkpoint inhibitors. Partial responses occurred in three dose-escalation patients: two with cutaneous melanoma and one with hepatocellular carcinoma. Peripheral TCRbeta sequencing aimed to test whether ivuxolimab altered TCR sequence diversity and caused clonal T-cell expansion. The paper describes the monotherapy dose-escalation part (N of about 52 patients) of the phase I trial of ivuxolimab. Broad study findings and their caveats: In partial responders in the 0.1-3.0 mg/kg groups, normalized peripheral clonal expansion was found to be among the lowest, especially among CD8+ T cells. Antigen specificity was not determined for the clonally expanded peripheral T cells. At doses of 0.1 to 3.0 mg/kg, clonal expansion of both CD4+ and CD8+ T cells in blood was seen between baseline and week 6. After ivuxolimab, more expanded clones were found on average in CD8+ T cells than in CD4+ T cells. Low levels of normalized T-cell clonal expansion were also seen in some patients who did not respond.

The trial excluded patients who had a history of autoimmune disease or were on systemic immunosuppression. Peripheral blood for TCR sequencing was collected from all dose cohorts at baseline, on cycle 4 day 1, and on cycle 7 day 1. The samples were taken from a phase I, first-in-human, multicenter, open-label dose-escalation trial of ivuxolimab. Adults with locally advanced or metastatic melanoma, renal cell, hepatocellular, or head and neck squamous cell carcinoma were enrolled in the trial. Before TCR sequencing, CD4+ T cells and CD8+ T cells were sorted from peripheral blood as separate populations. On this clone itself: This clone's antigen is unknown. Per-nucleotide qualities are absent, and no much larger clonotype sits a single base away.

Genomic DNA was isolated from the sorted cells so that the TCRbeta CDR3 region could be sequenced. The immunoSEQ Assay was used for sequencing of TCRbeta CDR3 regions. Drawn from immuneACCESS, this table holds only the in-frame rearrangements with V and J called that TCRdb kept. Clones are partly lost; checked studies trace under half to an unresolved V gene and leave the rest unexplained. The sample table records 64,000 or so clones; 65% to 90% of these occur just once. Of the sample, approximately 0.64% is held by the ten largest clones. From a lookup of the germline V gene, CDR1 and CDR2 are SGDLS and YYNGEE. The CDR3 has 15 amino acids, counting the end cysteine and phenylalanine. The entry retains the CDR3 DNA only, 45 bases that are in frame from base 1. For this chain, trimming is 3 bases at the V end and 2 bases at the J end, and the number of junction bases without a gene match is 7.

The clonotype comes from an adult with an advanced solid tumor such as melanoma, head and neck, liver or kidney cancer. The material sequenced was CD4+ or CD8+ T cells sorted from blood, taken in a trial of the OX40 agonist ivuxolimab. Rearrangement joined TRBV9 to TRBJ1-2; the junction holds 7 bases that match TRBD1. The DNA is TGTGCCAGCAGCGGAAGGGGGCAGTTCAACTATGGCTACACCTTC. Protein translation: CASSGRGQFNYGYTF.